The source of this TCR beta chain is a study of cytomegalovirus exposure and HLA in healthy donors. The overall study: Sequencing of about 179 million T cells in an earlier analysis found some 100 million unique TCR beta sequences. Across 350 to 400 genotyped donors, more than 75% landed in the Caucasian-associated ancestry cluster.

Primers included in the PCR were 60 Vbeta and 13 Jbeta primers. Profiled with immunoSEQ multiplex PCR; TCRdb holds only in-frame clones, not every one. This table holds 120,000 or so clones, roughly 80% found once. Germline CDR1 and CDR2: SGHRS and YFSETQ. The junction had 10 bases not matched to a gene; V was cut back by 0 bases and J by 5 bases. This CDR3 is built from 18 residues. The chain carries TRBV5-1 and TRBJ2-2; 10 bases are shared with TRBD2. This clonotype was obtained from a man aged 25 to 40 in good health and CMV-seronegative. The source material was PBMCs. The CDR3 reads CASSLELAGNVRTGELFF. The CDR3 DNA is TGCGCCAGCAGCTTGGAACTAGCGGGGAATGTGCGGACCGGGGAGCTGTTTTTT.